The next 29 T cell receptor beta chains were all read from a single sample in a study of T-cell memory formation after mild COVID-19. TCRdb re-called the 5' RACE reads through MiXCR, storing one row per CDR3 protein. The sample lists roughly 100,000 distinct CDR3 sequences, under 15% seen once, with 27% in the top ten. Input material: PBMCs or a T cell subset sorted from them (not recorded which). Source of these receptors: an adult woman who had mild COVID-19 (a few samples of this study predate the infection). Cell type and time point are not known.

This clonotype was picked up a small number of times. V is TRBV9 and J is TRBJ2-1; D unresolved. Germline V gives CDR1 SGDLS, CDR2 YYNGEE. Trimming cost V 0 bases and J 1 base, with 5 bases left between them. The CDR3 has 14 residues. CDR3 sequence: CASSVDESYNEQFF. The CDR3 DNA sequence: TGTGCCAGCAGCGTAGACGAGTCCTACAATGAGCAGTTCTTC.

This clonotype has just a few counts. This chain connects TRBV19 to TRBJ1-6; D unclear. CDR1 is LNHDA, CDR2 SQIVND, per germline (reference sequence). The CDR3 covers 14 residues. V gave up 10 bases and J gave up 3 bases, with 13 bases separating them. The CDR3 region is CATMGPSYNSPLHF. The CDR3 bases are TGTGCCACGATGGGTCCTAGCTATAATTCACCCCTCCACTTT.

In its sample, this clonotype was seen a few times. This chain connects TRBV4-1 to TRBJ2-6; D gene ambiguous. This CDR3 comprises 13 residues. Germline V CDR1 and CDR2: MGHRA, YSYEKL. V lost 1 base and J lost 5, with 3 bases in between. CDR3 coding DNA: TGCGCCAGCAGCCAAGGAAGGGCCAACGTCCTGACTTTC. Translated: CASSQGRANVLTF.

This clonotype was detected only a few times. CDR3 region: CASSSGQVGSNEQFF. Here the CDR3 DNA reads TGTGCCAGCAGTTCGGGACAGGTAGGGAGCAATGAGCAGTTCTTC. This sequence joins TRBV27 and TRBJ2-1, with 8 bases that match TRBD1. The CDR3 is 15 amino acids. The junction had 8 bases not matched to a gene; V was cut back by 4 bases and J by 6 bases. CDR1 and CDR2 (germline): MNHEY, SMNVEV (reference sequence).

As to this clonotype: The junction departs from germline at one end; a sequencing error may be responsible. The chain has TRBV11-2 and TRBJ2-1; a possible D gene is TRBD2 (6 bases). Per the germline V gene, CDR1 is SGHAT and CDR2 is FQNNGV. The CDR3 is 15 amino acids. DNA of the CDR3: TGTGCCAGCAGATTAGGAGGGAGCCACTACAATGAGCAGTTCTTC. Translating gives CASRLGGSHYNEQFF.

This clonotype was counted many times. This chain links TRBV7-7 with TRBJ2-1; the D is unclear. Germline assignment: CDR1 SSHAT and CDR2 FNYEAQ (reference sequence). There are 14 residues in the CDR3. V was pared by 5 bases and J by 0 bases, with 8 bases between. CDR3 amino acids: CASSPGLSYNEQFF. The CDR3, as DNA: TGTGCCAGCAGCCCCGGCCTCTCCTACAATGAGCAGTTCTTC.

The sample holds many counts of this clonotype. The V call is TRBV5-4, the J call TRBJ1-2; D gene uncertain. There are 15 residues in the CDR3. Germline CDR1 is SGHNT and CDR2 is YYREEE (reference sequence). Trimming pared 0 bases from V and 1 base from J, leaving 10 bases between. DNA of the CDR3: TGTGCCAGCAGCTTGGAAAAGGGCCTTAACTATGGCTACACCTTC. The encoded protein is CASSLEKGLNYGYTF.

This sequence joins TRBV29-1 and TRBJ2-7; a weak D match, TRBD2 (5 bases). The CDR3 covers 12 residues. Germline V gene sequence: CDR1 SQVTM, CDR2 ANQGSEA. Trimming left V 8 bases short and J 7 bases short, with 18 bases between. The DNA of the CDR3 is TGCAGCCTCCGGCTACCCCGCGGGGAGCAGTACTTC. Residues: CSLRLPRGEQYF.

A few counts support this clonotype. J is TRBJ2-1 and V is TRBV4-3; TRBD2 matches at 10 bases. Germline V lookup: CDR1 LGHNA, CDR2 YSLEER. The CDR3 is made up of 21 amino acids. Unmatched junction bases numbered 20, after V lost 3 bases and J lost 3 bases. Here the CDR3 reads CASSQATTQERTSGIYNEQFF. The CDR3 coding sequence is TGCGCCAGCAGCCAGGCAACGACCCAGGAGAGGACTAGCGGAATCTACAATGAGCAGTTCTTC.

This clonotype appeared a single time. This chain connects TRBV12-3 or TRBV12-4 to TRBJ2-7; either TRBD1 or TRBD2 may fit D (5 bases each). V shed 8 bases and J shed 1 base, with 9 bases lying between them. This CDR3 region has 12 residues. The CDR3 sequence is CASRDGSYEQYF. For the CDR3, the DNA is TGTGCCAGCCGGGACGGTTCCTACGAGCAGTACTTC.

The chain employs TRBV4-3 and TRBJ2-7, with 9 bases lining up with TRBD2. V was pared by 1 base and J by 3 bases, with 4 bases of the junction left unmatched. The germline V gene has CDR1 LGHNA and CDR2 YSLEER. This CDR3 has 15 residues. The CDR3 nucleotides read TGCGCCAGCAGCCAAGGGACTAGCGAGTTCTACGAGCAGTACTTC. Residues: CASSQGTSEFYEQYF.

In this sample, this clonotype turned up many times. The genes are TRBV7-6 and TRBJ2-7; D unclear. This CDR3 region has 14 residues. Trimming shortened V by 5 bases and J by 0 bases, and 11 bases separated the two germline ends. The V gene's germline CDR1 is SGHVS and CDR2 FNYEAQ. The CDR3 bases are TGTGCCAGCAGCCCGTCCTGGGGCTCCTACGAGCAGTACTTC. Translating gives CASSPSWGSYEQYF. Complete variable domain (other parts from reference TRBV7-6 and TRBJ2-7): GAGVSQSPRYKVTKRGQDVALRCDPISGHVSLYWYRQALGQGPEFLTYFNYEAQQDKSGLPNDRFSAERPEGSISTLTIQRTEQRDSAMYRCASSPSWGSYEQYFGPGTRLTVT.

This clonotype was picked up a small number of times. The chain employs TRBV7-9 and TRBJ2-7; D gene uncertain. The V and J ends lost 5 bases and 6 bases respectively, with 17 bases between them. This CDR3 is 14 amino acids long. Germline CDR1 is SEHNR and CDR2 is FQNEAQ (reference sequence). CDR3 sequence: CASSTEGRPGEQYF. CDR3 in DNA: TGTGCCAGCAGCACAGAAGGACGGCCAGGCGAGCAGTACTTC. Together with reference TRBV7-9 and TRBJ2-7, the CDR3 gives the full variable domain: DTGVSQNPRHKITKRGQNVTFRCDPISEHNRLYWYRQTLGQGPEFLTYFQNEAQLEKSRLLSDRFSAERPKGSFSTLEIQRTEQGDSAMYLCASSTEGRPGEQYFGPGTRLTVT.

This rearrangement joins TRBV14 to TRBJ2-1; weak D call: TRBD2 (5 bases). CDR1 is SGHDN, CDR2 FVKESK, per germline. The V end lost 1 base, the J end lost 0 bases, and 13 bases lay between the germline ends. The CDR3 spans 17 residues. In nucleotides, the CDR3 is TGTGCCAGCAGCCAAGTAGCGCGTCGTAGCTCCTACAATGAGCAGTTCTTC. It codes for CASSQVARRSSYNEQFF.

This clonotype has at least ten counts. This chain links TRBV6-4 with TRBJ1-2; D may be TRBD1 (5 bases). V was shortened by 1 base and J by 7 bases, with 13 bases between the two germline ends. This CDR3 has 14 amino acids. Germline CDR1 reads MRHNA; CDR2 reads SNTAGT. The CDR3 reads CASSDYKGSGGYTF. DNA of the CDR3: TGTGCCAGCAGTGACTACAAGGGGTCAGGTGGCTACACCTTC.

This clonotype was observed a handful of times. The chain combines TRBV7-9 with TRBJ2-3, with D hard to call. The CDR3 extends over 17 amino acids. The V gene lost 1 base and the J gene lost 2 bases, with 16 bases spanning the gap. CDR1 is SEHNR and CDR2 is FQNEAQ in the germline V gene (reference sequence). CDR3: CASSLENYIAVTDTQYF. The CDR3 coding sequence is TGTGCCAGCAGCTTAGAGAACTACATAGCTGTCACAGATACGCAGTATTTT.

This chain links TRBV6-6 with TRBJ2-5; the D gene is possibly TRBD2 (5 bases). The CDR3 covers 15 residues. V gave up 2 bases and J gave up 2 bases, with 12 bases separating them. Germline V gene sequence: CDR1 MNHNY, CDR2 SVGAGI (reference sequence). The CDR3 DNA reads as TGTGCCAGCAGTTACGACCCGACGGGGCAAGAGACCCAGTACTTC. Its protein product is CASSYDPTGQETQYF.

Only a few counts were recorded for this clonotype. The rearrangement uses TRBV7-9 and TRBJ2-3, with D possibly TRBD1 on 6 matching bases. V shed 2 bases and J shed 5 bases, with 14 bases lying between them. The CDR3 is made up of 15 amino acids. Per germline, CDR1 SEHNR and CDR2 FQNEAQ (reference sequence). The CDR3 protein is CASSLFVGAIDTQYF. CDR3 sequence (DNA): TGTGCCAGCAGCTTATTTGTGGGGGCTATAGATACGCAGTATTTT.

A few counts support this clonotype. This chain connects TRBV21-1 to TRBJ2-5. TRBV21-1 constitutes a pseudogene. The CDR3 is 15 residues long. CDR3 DNA: TGTGCCAGCAGCAAAGACGGGGAAGAAGGAGAGACCCAGTACTTC. It specifies CASSKDGEEGETQYF.

This clonotype has just one count. The V and J genes are TRBV21-1 and TRBJ1-5. TRBV21-1 is a recognized pseudogene. There are 20 residues in the CDR3. The CDR3 nucleotides read TGTGCCAGCAGCAAAGGGGCTACAGAGGCTATATATATTGGCAATCAGCCCCAGCATTTT. Encoded protein: CASSKGATEAIYIGNQPQHF.

This clonotype occurred a few times. V gene TRBV7-9 combines with J gene TRBJ2-2, with 8 bases fitting TRBD2. V shed 4 bases, J shed 3 bases, and the junction held 4 bases outside the gene matches. The CDR3 totals 15 residues. Per the germline V gene, CDR1 is SEHNR and CDR2 is FQNEAQ (reference sequence). CDR3 sequence reads: CASSWTSRHTGELFF. The CDR3 DNA sequence: TGTGCCAGCAGCTGGACTAGCCGCCACACCGGGGAGCTGTTTTTT.

The chain employs TRBV5-1 and TRBJ1-4, with D perhaps matching TRBD1 (5 bases). Trimming pared 3 bases from V and 8 bases from J, leaving 5 bases between. CDR1 is SGHRS and CDR2 is YFSETQ in the germline V gene. The CDR3 runs to 11 residues. CDR3 sequence (DNA): TGCGCCAGCAGCTCAGGGGAAAAACTGTTTTTT. As protein: CASSSGEKLFF.

V is TRBV15 and J is TRBJ1-1; D is undetermined. V shed 0 bases and J shed 3 bases, with 11 bases lying between them. CDR1 and CDR2 (germline): LNHNV, YYDKDF (reference sequence). This CDR3 region has 15 residues. This chain's CDR3 is CATSRDFSRDTEAFF. The CDR3 nucleotides read TGTGCCACCAGCAGAGATTTCTCCCGGGACACTGAAGCTTTCTTT. Variable domain in full (rest from reference TRBV15 and TRBJ1-1): DAMVIQNPRYQVTQFGKPVTLSCSQTLNHNVMYWYQQKSSQAPKLLFHYYDKDFNNEADTPDNFQSRRPNTSFCFLDIRSPGLGDTAMYLCATSRDFSRDTEAFFGQGTRLTVV.

In DNA form, the CDR3 reads TGTGCCAGCATCTCGACAGGGTGGTTTTTAACAGATACGCAGTATTTT. Amino acids: CASISTGWFLTDTQYF. The gene calls are TRBV5-5 and TRBJ2-3; 7 bases agree with TRBD1. Germline assignment: CDR1 SGHKS and CDR2 YYEKEE (reference sequence). The CDR3 is 16 residues long. V lost 6 bases and J lost 3; bases outside the gene matches: 13.

This clonotype came up many times. The J gene is TRBJ2-7, the V gene TRBV29-1; unclear D gene. Looked up from germline, CDR1 is SQVTM and CDR2 is ANQGSEA. The ends were cut back, 3 bases at V and 3 bases at J, with 9 bases in the middle. The CDR3 is made up of 12 amino acids. In DNA, the CDR3 is TGCAGCGTTGAGGCAGGAGACTACGAGCAGTACTTC. This translates into CSVEAGDYEQYF.

This clonotype has at least ten counts. The genes are TRBV30 and TRBJ2-5, with no clear D. The CDR3 extends over 11 amino acids. Germline V gene data show CDR1 as GTSNPN and CDR2 as SVGIG (reference sequence). Trimming cost V 0 bases and J 5 bases, with 4 bases left between them. The CDR3 nucleotides are TGTGCCTGGAGTGTTTGGGAGACCCAGTACTTC. Protein product: CAWSVWETQYF.

This clonotype was counted only a few times. The chain carries TRBV5-4 and TRBJ2-1; 12 bases align to TRBD2. Germline loops: CDR1 SGHNT, CDR2 YYREEE (reference sequence). The CDR3 has 15 residues. V lost 4 bases to trimming and J lost 6 bases; unmatched junction nucleotides: 5. CDR3 amino acids: CASSRLAGGTNEQFF. Here the CDR3 DNA reads TGTGCCAGCAGCCGCCTAGCGGGGGGGACCAATGAGCAGTTCTTC. The variable domain in full, completed from reference TRBV5-4 and TRBJ2-1, reads ETGVTQSPTHLIKTRGQQVTLRCSSQSGHNTVSWYQQALGQGPQFIFQYYREEENGRGNFPPRFSGLQFPNYSSELNVNALELDDSALYLCASSRLAGGTNEQFFGPGTRLTVL.

This clonotype was observed a handful of times. This chain connects TRBV5-6 to TRBJ2-2; D is ambiguous. This CDR3 contains 14 residues. The germline V gene has CDR1 SGHDT and CDR2 YYEEEE. V lost 2 bases and J lost 0, with 5 bases in between. CDR3 DNA: TGTGCCAGCAGCTTTACGGCGAACACCGGGGAGCTGTTTTTT. Translated, it gives CASSFTANTGELFF.

The chain is built from TRBV13 and TRBJ1-1, with D maybe TRBD1 (5 bases). Trimming left V 5 bases short and J 3 bases short, with 16 bases between. Germline loops: CDR1 PRHDT, CDR2 FYEKMQ (reference sequence). The CDR3 is 15 residues long. CDR3 nucleotide sequence: TGTGCCAGCAGCGACCAGGGCATGGTGGACACTGAAGCTTTCTTT. This codes for CASSDQGMVDTEAFF.